Presented here are 2 T cell receptor beta chains from one specimen sequenced in a study of monozygotic twins with cystic fibrosis. TCRdb's table, derived via immunoSEQ multiplex PCR, lists solely in-frame clones and lacks some. This table holds 13,000 to 15,000 clones, 85% to 90% found once. The specimen sequenced was blood. The receptors were sampled from a boy aged 5-17 years with cystic fibrosis.

V and J are TRBV5-1 and TRBJ2-2, with D possibly matching TRBD1 (6 bases). Germline assignment: CDR1 SGHRS and CDR2 YFSETQ. This CDR3 region has 16 residues. The ends were cut back, 0 bases at V and 6 bases at J, with 15 bases in the middle. DNA for the CDR3: TGCGCCAGCAGCTTGGTAGGGGGACATTCCGCCGGGGAGCTGTTTTTT. This codes for CASSLVGGHSAGELFF.

V is TRBV9 and J is TRBJ1-6; 7 bases match TRBD1. Germline CDR1 SGDLS, CDR2 YYNGEE. After removal of 3 bases from V and 5 bases from J, the junction contained 2 bases not matched to a gene. This CDR3 region has 14 residues. CDR3 loop: CASSAQGDNSPLHF. DNA of the CDR3: TGTGCCAGCAGCGCCCAGGGGGATAATTCACCCCTCCACTTT.